One sample yielded the 7 T cell receptor beta chains listed below, sequenced in a study of identical twins. TCRdb ran MiXCR on the 5' RACE reads and lists one entry per CDR3 protein. The data show 1.5 million to 2 million distinct CDR3 sequences, about 31% seen once. The sequenced sample was cord blood. Every receptor here comes from a newborn girl in good health.

This CDR3 is CASSQTGLGQYF. The CDR3 DNA follows: TGCGCCAGCAGCCAGACAGGGTTGGGCCAGTACTTC. This rearrangement joins TRBV4-1 to TRBJ2-5; 7 bases are a match to TRBD1. The length of the CDR3 is 12 residues. Germline loops: CDR1 MGHRA, CDR2 YSYEKL. Trimming at V came to 3 bases and at J to 10 bases, leaving 5 bases not matched to a gene.

The chain is built from TRBV29-1 and TRBJ2-3, with D uncertain. The V gene lost 8 bases and the J gene lost 2 bases, with 23 bases spanning the gap. The CDR3 is 16 residues long. Germline assignment: CDR1 SQVTM and CDR2 ANQGSEA. The CDR3 DNA reads as TGCAGCATTAAGGGATTAGACGGAACCTCCACAGATACGCAGTATTTT. Encoded protein: CSIKGLDGTSTDTQYF.

This clonotype was observed a few times. This chain connects TRBV28 to TRBJ1-2; 7 nucleotides match TRBD1. Germline CDR1 is MDHEN and CDR2 is SYDVKM. V lost 5 bases and J lost 1; bases outside the gene matches: 7. This CDR3 has 15 residues. The CDR3 is CASSPWAGGNYGYTF. In nucleotides, the CDR3 is TGTGCCAGCAGTCCGTGGGCAGGGGGTAACTATGGCTACACCTTC.

This chain connects TRBV21-1 to TRBJ1-1. TRBV21-1 counts as a pseudogene. The CDR3 consists of 16 residues. The CDR3 reads CASSKVLRQPNTEAFF. In nucleotides, the CDR3 is TGTGCCAGCAGCAAAGTCCTCAGGCAGCCGAACACTGAAGCTTTCTTT.

This clonotype was recorded at least ten times. The chain recombines TRBV20-1 with TRBJ2-5; no definite D call. Germline V gene sequence: CDR1 DFQATT, CDR2 SNEGSKA (reference sequence). The CDR3 runs to 10 residues. CDR3 sequence: CSAGQETQYF. CDR3 sequence (DNA): TGCAGCGCCGGCCAAGAGACCCAGTACTTC.

This clonotype has more than one count but fewer than ten. This sequence joins TRBV5-1 and TRBJ1-5, with 7 bases fitting TRBD1. Germline V lookup: CDR1 SGHRS, CDR2 YFSETQ. CDR3 length equals 16 residues. The V and J ends lost 0 bases and 3 bases, in that order; junction bases with no gene match: 6. The CDR3 DNA sequence: TGCGCCAGCAGCTTGGGACAGGGACCTCCCAATCAGCCCCAGCATTTT. Residues: CASSLGQGPPNQPQHF.

This clonotype has more than one count but fewer than ten. The chain couples TRBV20-1 to TRBJ1-2; weak D call: TRBD1 (5 bases). This CDR3 region has 14 residues. Germline loops: CDR1 DFQATT, CDR2 SNEGSKA (reference sequence). Trimming shortened V by 6 bases and J by 5 bases, and 19 bases separated the two germline ends. The CDR3 DNA reads TGCAGTGCGAGGACCACCGGGACGGATTATGGCTACACCTTC. Its translation is CSARTTGTDYGYTF.